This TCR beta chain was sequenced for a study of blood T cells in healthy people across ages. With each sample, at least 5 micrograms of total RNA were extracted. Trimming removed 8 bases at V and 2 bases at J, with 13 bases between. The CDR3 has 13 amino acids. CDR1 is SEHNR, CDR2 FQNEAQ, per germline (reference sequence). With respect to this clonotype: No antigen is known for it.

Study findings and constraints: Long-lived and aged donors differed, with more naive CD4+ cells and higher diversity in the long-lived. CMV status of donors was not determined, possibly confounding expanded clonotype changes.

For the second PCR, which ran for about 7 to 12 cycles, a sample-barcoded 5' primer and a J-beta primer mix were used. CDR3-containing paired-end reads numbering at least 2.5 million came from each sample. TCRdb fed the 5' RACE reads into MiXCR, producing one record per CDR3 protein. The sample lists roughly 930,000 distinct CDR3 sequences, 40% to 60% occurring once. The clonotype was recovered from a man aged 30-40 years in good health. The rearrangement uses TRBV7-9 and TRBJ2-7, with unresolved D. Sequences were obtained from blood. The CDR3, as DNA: TGTGCCAGCTGCCCAGACGGACCCTACGAGCAGTACTTC. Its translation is CASCPDGPYEQYF.